This T cell receptor beta chain was documented in a study of response to subunit inactivated influenza vaccine. Findings of the study overall: Few new T cells, the authors suggested, are recruited by each seasonal influenza vaccination.

TCRdb used MiXCR to reprocess the RT-PCR reads, holding one entry per CDR3 protein. Of about 650,000 distinct CDR3 sequences detected, around 16% appear once; the ten largest clones hold more than 9%. This clonotype was seen a handful of times. Its antigen remains unknown. Germline-derived CDR1 and CDR2 are SGHRS and YFSETQ. The ends were cut back, 4 bases at V and 0 bases at J, with 14 bases in the middle. The CDR3 consists of 16 residues. Here the sequenced sample was PBMCs from blood, taken 12 days after vaccination. This rearrangement joins TRBV5-1 to TRBJ2-1; D is perhaps TRBD2 (5 bases). The TCR comes from a man in his fifties or sixties who received an inactivated influenza vaccine. In DNA, the CDR3 is TGCGCCAGCAGCGCTTTTAGCGCGAGCTCCTACAATGAGCAGTTCTTC. Its protein is CASSAFSASSYNEQFF.